This TCR beta chain was sequenced in a study of shared clonotypes between healthy human individuals. Produced via immunoSEQ multiplex PCR; TCRdb's table is partial and in-frame only. The sample carries a few million clones, roughly 92% recorded once. The CDR3 consists of 14 residues. V shed 3 bases, J shed 6 bases, and the junction held 7 bases outside the gene matches. Germline CDR1 is SGHNT and CDR2 is YYREEE (reference sequence). Sequencing was carried out using naive CD4+ T cells sorted from blood. Subset given: CD45RA+ positively selected. The TCR was taken from a young man in good health. The chain links TRBV5-4 to TRBJ2-7; 9 bases match TRBD1. This chain's CDR3 is CASSYSGTGSEQYF. The CDR3 DNA sequence: TGTGCCAGCAGCTATTCCGGGACAGGGTCCGAGCAGTACTTC.